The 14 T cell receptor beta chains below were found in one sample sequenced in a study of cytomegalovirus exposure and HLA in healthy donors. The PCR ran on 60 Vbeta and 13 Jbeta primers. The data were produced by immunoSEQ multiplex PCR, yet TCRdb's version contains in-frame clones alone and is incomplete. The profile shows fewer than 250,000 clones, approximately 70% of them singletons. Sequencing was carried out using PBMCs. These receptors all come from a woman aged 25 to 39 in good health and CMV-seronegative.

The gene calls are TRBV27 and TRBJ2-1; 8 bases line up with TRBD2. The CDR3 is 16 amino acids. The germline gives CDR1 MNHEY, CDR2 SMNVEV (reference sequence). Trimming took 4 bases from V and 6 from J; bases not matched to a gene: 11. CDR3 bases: TGTGCCAGCAGTTACGGGCTCCGGGGGGGAGGCAATGAGCAGTTCTTC. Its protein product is CASSYGLRGGGNEQFF.

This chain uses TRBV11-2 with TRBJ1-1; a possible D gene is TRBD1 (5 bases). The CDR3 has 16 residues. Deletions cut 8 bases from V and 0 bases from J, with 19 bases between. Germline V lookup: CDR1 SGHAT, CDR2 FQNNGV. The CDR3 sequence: CASSAFPARVNTEAFF. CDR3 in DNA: TGTGCCAGCTCGGCTTTTCCAGCCAGGGTGAACACTGAAGCTTTCTTT.

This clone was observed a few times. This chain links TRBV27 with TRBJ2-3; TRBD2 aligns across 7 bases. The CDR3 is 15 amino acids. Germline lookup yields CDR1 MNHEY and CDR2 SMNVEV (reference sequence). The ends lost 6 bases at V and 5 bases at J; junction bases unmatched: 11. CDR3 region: CASSPRGGGIDTQYF. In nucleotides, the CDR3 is TGTGCCAGCAGCCCCCGCGGGGGAGGAATAGATACGCAGTATTTT.

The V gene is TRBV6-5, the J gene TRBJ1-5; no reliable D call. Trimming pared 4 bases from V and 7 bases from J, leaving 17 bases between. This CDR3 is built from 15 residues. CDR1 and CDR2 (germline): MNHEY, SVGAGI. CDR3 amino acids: CASSSRGRAGQPQHF. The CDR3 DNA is TGTGCCAGCAGTTCCCGAGGGAGGGCAGGACAGCCCCAGCATTTT.

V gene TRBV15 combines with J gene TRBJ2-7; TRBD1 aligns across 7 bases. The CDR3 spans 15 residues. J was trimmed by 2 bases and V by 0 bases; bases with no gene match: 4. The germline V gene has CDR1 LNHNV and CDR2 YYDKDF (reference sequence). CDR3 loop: CATSRERDSTYEQYF. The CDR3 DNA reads TGTGCCACCAGCAGAGAGAGGGACAGTACCTACGAGCAGTACTTC. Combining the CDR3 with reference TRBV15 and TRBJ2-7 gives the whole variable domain DAMVIQNPRYQVTQFGKPVTLSCSQTLNHNVMYWYQQKSSQAPKLLFHYYDKDFNNEADTPDNFQSRRPNTSFCFLDIRSPGLGDTAMYLCATSRERDSTYEQYFGPGTRLTVT.

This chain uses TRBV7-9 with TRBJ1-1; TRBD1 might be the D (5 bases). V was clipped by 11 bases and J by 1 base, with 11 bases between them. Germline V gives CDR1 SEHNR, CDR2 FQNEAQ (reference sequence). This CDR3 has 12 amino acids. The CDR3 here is CAWGLSNTEAFF. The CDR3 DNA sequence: TGTGCCTGGGGACTGTCGAACACTGAAGCTTTCTTT.

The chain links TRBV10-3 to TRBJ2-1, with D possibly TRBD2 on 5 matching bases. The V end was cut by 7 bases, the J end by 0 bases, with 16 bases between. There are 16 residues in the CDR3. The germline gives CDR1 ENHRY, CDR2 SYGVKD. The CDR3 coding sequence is TGTGCCATCAACGCCGTGGGCGGAGGCTCCTACAATGAGCAGTTCTTC. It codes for CAINAVGGGSYNEQFF.

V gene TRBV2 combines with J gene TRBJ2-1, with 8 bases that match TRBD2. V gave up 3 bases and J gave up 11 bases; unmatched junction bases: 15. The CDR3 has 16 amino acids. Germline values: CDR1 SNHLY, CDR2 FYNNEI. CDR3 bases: TGTGCCAGCAGTGACCTTACTAGCGGACGTTCGGATAAGCAGTTCTTC. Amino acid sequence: CASSDLTSGRSDKQFF.

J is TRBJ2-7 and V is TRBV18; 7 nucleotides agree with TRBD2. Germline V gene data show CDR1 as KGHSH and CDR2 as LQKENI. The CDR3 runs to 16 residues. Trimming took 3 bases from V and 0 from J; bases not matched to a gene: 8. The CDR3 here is CASSPGSGTVSYEQYF. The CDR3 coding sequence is TGTGCCAGCTCACCTGGGAGCGGGACCGTCTCCTACGAGCAGTACTTC.

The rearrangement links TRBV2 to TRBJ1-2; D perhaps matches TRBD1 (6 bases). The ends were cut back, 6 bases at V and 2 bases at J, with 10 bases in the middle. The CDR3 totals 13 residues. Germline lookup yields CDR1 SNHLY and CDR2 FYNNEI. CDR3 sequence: CASSPGQNYGYTF. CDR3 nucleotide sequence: TGTGCCAGCAGCCCCGGACAGAACTATGGCTACACCTTC.

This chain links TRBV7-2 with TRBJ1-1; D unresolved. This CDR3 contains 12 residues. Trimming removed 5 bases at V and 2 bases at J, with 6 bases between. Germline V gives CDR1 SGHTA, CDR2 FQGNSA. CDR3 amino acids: CASSLLNTEAFF. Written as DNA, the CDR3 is TGTGCCAGCAGCCTCCTTAACACTGAAGCTTTCTTT.

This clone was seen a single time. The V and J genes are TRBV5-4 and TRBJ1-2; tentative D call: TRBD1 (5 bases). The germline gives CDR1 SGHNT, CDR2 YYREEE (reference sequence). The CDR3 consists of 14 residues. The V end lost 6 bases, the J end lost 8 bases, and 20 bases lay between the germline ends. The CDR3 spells CASTLRGPGGGYTF. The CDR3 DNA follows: TGTGCCAGCACCCTTCGTGGACCCGGGGGGGGCTACACCTTC.

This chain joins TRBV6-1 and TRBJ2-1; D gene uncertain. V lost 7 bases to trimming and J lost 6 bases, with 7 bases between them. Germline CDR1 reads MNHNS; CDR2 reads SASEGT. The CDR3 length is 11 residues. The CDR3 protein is CASMTRNEQFF. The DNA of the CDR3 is TGTGCCAGCATGACTCGCAATGAGCAGTTCTTC.

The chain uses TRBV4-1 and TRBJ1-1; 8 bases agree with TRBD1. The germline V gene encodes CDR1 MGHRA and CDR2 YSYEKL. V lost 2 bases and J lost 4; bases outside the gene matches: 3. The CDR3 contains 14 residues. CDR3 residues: CASSQYGTGTEAFF. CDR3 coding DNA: TGCGCCAGCAGCCAATACGGGACAGGCACTGAAGCTTTCTTT.